These 24 T cell receptor beta chains were sequenced from one sample in a study of blood T cell repertoires in COVID-19. Profiled with immunoSEQ multiplex PCR; TCRdb holds only in-frame clones, not every one. The data hold around 300,000 clones, with roughly nine tenths observed a single time. What was sequenced was peripheral blood. Receptors originate from a woman in her twenties or thirties with COVID-19, enrolled during active disease.

The chain combines TRBV28 with TRBJ1-5, with D perhaps TRBD1 (5 bases). Germline assignment: CDR1 MDHEN and CDR2 SYDVKM. The CDR3 loop spans 14 amino acids. Trimming took 7 bases from V and 7 from J, leaving 17 bases between them. The CDR3 loop is CASIRDGGIQPQHF. The DNA for the CDR3 is TGTGCCAGCATCAGGGACGGAGGGATCCAGCCCCAGCATTTT.

The rearrangement joins TRBV28 to TRBJ1-5, with D perhaps TRBD1 (5 bases). Germline assignment: CDR1 MDHEN and CDR2 SYDVKM. The CDR3 totals 16 residues. Between the trimmed V and J ends, which lost 2 bases and 0 bases, there was a span of 11 bases. For the CDR3, the DNA is TGTGCCAGCAGTTTACAGGGAAGCTATAGCAATCAGCCCCAGCATTTT. Translating gives CASSLQGSYSNQPQHF. The whole variable domain, filled in from reference TRBV28 and TRBJ1-5, reads DVKVTQSSRYLVKRTGEKVFLECVQDMDHENMFWYRQDPGLGLRLIYFSYDVKMKEKGDIPEGYSVSREKKERFSLILESASTNQTSMYLCASSLQGSYSNQPQHFGDGTRLSIL.

The J gene is TRBJ2-5, the V gene TRBV30; unclear D gene. Germline lookup yields CDR1 GTSNPN and CDR2 SVGIG (reference sequence). V lost 2 bases, J lost 4 bases, and 11 bases lay in between. There are 13 residues in the CDR3. The CDR3: CAWSPEVSETQYF. The DNA for the CDR3 is TGTGCCTGGAGTCCCGAGGTATCAGAGACCCAGTACTTC.

The chain is built from TRBV29-1 and TRBJ1-3, with D unclear. The germline V gene encodes CDR1 SQVTM and CDR2 ANQGSEA. The germline V and J ends were trimmed by 4 bases and 1 base, with 8 bases remaining between them. This CDR3 has 13 amino acids. In DNA, the CDR3 is TGCAGCGTTGCTACCGCGTCTGGAAACACCATATATTTT. Protein product: CSVATASGNTIYF.

The rearrangement uses TRBV28 and TRBJ1-2; tentatively, D is TRBD1 (5 bases). The CDR3 is 13 residues long. Germline CDR1 and CDR2: MDHEN and SYDVKM. V was trimmed by 7 bases and J by 6 bases, leaving 15 bases between them. The CDR3 region is CASNLRGRNGYTF. The CDR3 coding sequence is TGTGCCAGCAACCTCCGGGGGAGAAATGGCTACACCTTC.

This clone occurred once. The chain recombines TRBV2 with TRBJ2-5, with D unclear. The V end was cut by 3 bases, the J end by 2 bases, with 13 bases between. The CDR3 spans 15 residues. CDR1 and CDR2 from the germline V gene are SNHLY and FYNNEI. CDR3: CASSESWAVQETQYF. CDR3 nucleotide sequence: TGTGCCAGCAGTGAGTCTTGGGCCGTTCAAGAGACCCAGTACTTC.

This CDR3 is CATSRDARGNEKLFF. Written as DNA, the CDR3 is TGTGCCACCAGCAGAGATGCGAGGGGGAATGAAAAACTGTTTTTT. The chain employs TRBV15 and TRBJ1-4, with TRBD1 as a possible D gene (6 bases). Trimming pared 0 bases from V and 5 bases from J, leaving 10 bases between. The CDR3 contains 15 residues. CDR1 is LNHNV, CDR2 YYDKDF, per germline (reference sequence).

The chain carries TRBV30 and TRBJ2-3, with 11 bases that match TRBD2. The CDR3 loop spans 15 amino acids. The germline V gene encodes CDR1 GTSNPN and CDR2 SVGIG (reference sequence). V was clipped by 3 bases and J by 3 bases; unmatched bases: 5. CDR3 sequence (DNA): TGTGCCTGGAGCGCAACTAGCGGGAGAACAGATACGCAGTATTTT. Its protein is CAWSATSGRTDTQYF.

V gene TRBV6-4 combines with J gene TRBJ1-4; D not resolved. CDR1 and CDR2 (germline): MRHNA, SNTAGT. Trimming took 4 bases from V and 5 from J, leaving 8 bases between them. There are 13 residues in the CDR3. Here the CDR3 DNA reads TGTGCCAGCAGTGCAGAGCGGAATGAAAAACTGTTTTTT. Translated: CASSAERNEKLFF.

The chain joins TRBV7-8 to TRBJ2-6; D ambiguous. The CDR3 is 15 residues long. Trimming cost V 5 bases and J 1 base, with 9 bases left between them. Germline V gives CDR1 SGHVS, CDR2 FQNEAQ. CDR3: CASSRDISGANVLTF. Here the CDR3 DNA reads TGTGCCAGCAGCCGCGACATTTCTGGGGCCAACGTCCTGACTTTC.

The V call is TRBV6-6, the J call TRBJ2-1; D is undetermined. The CDR3 length is 16 residues. Looked up from germline, CDR1 is MNHNY and CDR2 is SVGAGI (reference sequence). With 5 bases removed from V and 9 bases from J, the gap between germline ends came to 23 bases. The CDR3 here is CASSPSPASSGREQFF. The CDR3 DNA sequence: TGTGCCAGCAGTCCCTCCCCAGCGAGCTCTGGTCGTGAGCAGTTCTTC.

The chain has TRBV7-9 and TRBJ2-3; 9 nucleotides match TRBD1. Germline V lookup: CDR1 SEHNR, CDR2 FQNEAQ (reference sequence). V shed 4 bases, J shed 1 base, and the junction held 3 bases outside the gene matches. CDR3 length equals 15 residues. CDR3 sequence reads: CASSSRQGGTDTQYF. The CDR3 DNA reads TGTGCCAGCAGCTCGCGACAGGGGGGCACAGATACGCAGTATTTT.

The chain recombines TRBV6-5 with TRBJ2-4; 7 bases line up with TRBD1. Losses at the gene ends were 4 bases for V and 0 bases for J; bases not matched to a gene: 6. Germline V gene data show CDR1 as MNHEY and CDR2 as SVGAGI. CDR3 size: 16 residues. CDR3 DNA: TGTGCCAGCAGTTCAGGGGACAGTCTAGCCAAAAACATTCAGTACTTC. Protein: CASSSGDSLAKNIQYF.

CDR3 in DNA: TGTGCCAGCAGCCAAGGGGGACAGGAAGCTTTCTTT. Residues: CASSQGGQEAFF. The V and J genes are TRBV4-2 and TRBJ1-1, with 7 bases matching TRBD1. The V segment lost 1 base and the J segment 8 bases; nucleotides outside the gene matches: 1. Germline CDR1 is LGHNA and CDR2 is YNFKEQ. The length of the CDR3 is 12 residues.

The chain recombines TRBV5-6 with TRBJ1-1, with a tentative D call TRBD1 (5 bases). Trimming removed 4 bases from V and 6 bases from J, with 22 bases in between. The CDR3 has 16 amino acids. The germline CDR1 and CDR2 sequences are SGHDT and YYEEEE. The CDR3 DNA sequence: TGTGCCAGCAGCCCGGGGTATGGGGGTACGGGAGCTGAAGCTTTCTTT. It is translated as CASSPGYGGTGAEAFF. Based on the CDR3 plus reference TRBV5-6 and TRBJ1-1, the full variable domain is DAGVTQSPTHLIKTRGQQVTLRCSPKSGHDTVSWYQQALGQGPQFIFQYYEEEERQRGNFPDRFSGHQFPNYSSELNVNALLLGDSALYLCASSPGYGGTGAEAFFGQGTRLTVV.

The chain is built from TRBV5-4 and TRBJ1-1, with 10 bases matching TRBD1. CDR1 and CDR2 (germline): SGHNT, YYREEE (reference sequence). V was pared by 5 bases and J by 4 bases, with 8 bases of the junction left unmatched. The CDR3 is made up of 15 amino acids. CDR3 sequence (DNA): TGTGCCAGCAGTTTTACCGGGACAGGGGCCACTGAAGCTTTCTTT. Its protein product is CASSFTGTGATEAFF.

The rearrangement uses TRBV30 and TRBJ1-2; D is possibly TRBD1 (6 bases). CDR3 length equals 15 residues. V lost 1 base and J 3 bases, leaving 15 bases between the germline ends. CDR1 GTSNPN and CDR2 SVGIG come from the germline V gene (reference sequence). The CDR3 sequence is CAWSDARGRDYGYTF. CDR3 DNA sequence: TGTGCCTGGAGTGACGCCAGGGGAAGAGACTATGGCTACACCTTC. The whole variable domain, filled in from reference TRBV30 and TRBJ1-2, reads SQTIHQWPATLVQPVGSPLSLECTVEGTSNPNLYWYRQAAGRGLQLLFYSVGIGQISSEVPQNLSASRPQDRQFILSSKKLLLSDSGFYLCAWSDARGRDYGYTFGSGTRLTVV.

The J gene is TRBJ2-5, the V gene TRBV29-1, with D tentatively TRBD2 (5 bases). This CDR3 is built from 13 residues. Trimming cost V 6 bases and J 3 bases, with 14 bases left between them. Germline-derived CDR1 and CDR2 are SQVTM and ANQGSEA. The CDR3 loop is CSVIGSAKETQYF. The CDR3 DNA reads TGCAGCGTAATAGGGAGTGCTAAAGAGACCCAGTACTTC.

V usage is TRBV10-2 and J usage is TRBJ2-3; maybe TRBD2 (5 bases). The CDR3 totals 13 residues. Trimming pared 6 bases from V and 4 bases from J, leaving 11 bases between. Germline loops: CDR1 WSHSY, CDR2 SAAADI. The CDR3 DNA reads TGCGCCAGCAGAAATCTAGCTGCAGATACGCAGTATTTT. It translates to CASRNLAADTQYF.

This clone has a single count. V gene TRBV4-1 combines with J gene TRBJ2-2; TRBD2 agrees at 14 bases. Germline V gives CDR1 MGHRA, CDR2 YSYEKL. The CDR3 runs 19 residues. J gave up 3 bases and V 4 bases, and 10 bases lay outside the gene matches. CDR3 amino acids: CASSRSGTSGSSDTGELFF. The CDR3, as DNA: TGCGCCAGCAGCCGCTCCGGGACTAGCGGGAGTAGTGACACCGGGGAGCTGTTTTTT.

This rearrangement joins TRBV10-2 to TRBJ2-1, with 15 nucleotides matching TRBD2. V lost 3 bases and J lost 7; bases outside the gene matches: 7. CDR1 WSHSY and CDR2 SAAADI come from the germline V gene. The CDR3 contains 17 residues. The CDR3 sequence is CASSEGDGTSGRNEQFF. The DNA of the CDR3 is TGCGCCAGCAGTGAAGGAGACGGGACTAGCGGGAGGAATGAGCAGTTCTTC.

This chain connects TRBV27 to TRBJ1-1, with 8 bases lining up with TRBD1. V gave up 4 bases and J gave up 2 bases; unmatched junction bases: 3. From germline, CDR1 is MNHEY and CDR2 SMNVEV (reference sequence). CDR3 length equals 14 residues. The CDR3 loop is CASSSGQGNTEAFF. In DNA form, the CDR3 reads TGTGCCAGCAGTTCAGGACAGGGTAACACTGAAGCTTTCTTT.

The chain carries TRBV2 and TRBJ1-1, with D possibly being TRBD1 (6 bases). The germline V gene has CDR1 SNHLY and CDR2 FYNNEI. This CDR3 contains 13 residues. V was pared by 2 bases and J by 7 bases, with 11 bases between. Here the CDR3 DNA reads TGTGCCAGCAGTGAATACAGGGATGTTGAAGCTTTCTTT. Its protein is CASSEYRDVEAFF.

The chain carries TRBV13 and TRBJ1-1, with 7 bases fitting TRBD1. With 7 bases clipped from V and 7 bases from J, the junction kept 9 bases outside the gene matches. Germline V gene lookup returns CDR1 PRHDT and CDR2 FYEKMQ (reference sequence). CDR3 length: 13 amino acids. The CDR3 loop reads CASTNRQGDEAFF. CDR3 sequence (DNA): TGTGCCAGCACCAATCGACAGGGTGATGAAGCTTTCTTT.